The TCR beta chain described here comes from a study of shared clonotypes between healthy human individuals. As for the study in general: Per-donor plates numbered three CD4 naive, three CD4 memory, two CD8 naive and one CD8 memory.

Regarding the study as a whole: Sampling used blood alone; tissue repertoires probably differ.

Assay runs were performed at deep level. The authors loaded about 0.2 ug DNA, 25,000 to 30,000 T cell genomes, into sorted-subset replicate PCRs. Profiling relied on immunoSEQ multiplex PCR, and the TCRdb table lists in-frame clones only, not all of them. The sample lists 600,000 or so clones, nearly 98% seen once, with approximately 0.3% in the top ten. The CDR3 contains 14 residues. The germline V gene encodes CDR1 ENHRY and CDR2 SYGVKD. V lost 2 bases to trimming and J lost 0 bases, with 8 bases between them. Of note for this clone: The antigen is undetermined.

Naive CD8 cells lacked CD45RO, underwent positive selection for CCR7 and left out terminally differentiated effector memory CD45RA+ cells. This TCR was recovered from a man between 25 and 39 years old in good health. V and J are TRBV10-3 and TRBJ2-7; TRBD1 is a possible D gene (6 bases). Input material: naive CD8+ T cells sorted from blood. CDR3 sequence: CAISEKGGSYEQYF. In DNA form, the CDR3 reads TGTGCCATCAGTGAGAAAGGGGGCTCCTACGAGCAGTACTTC.